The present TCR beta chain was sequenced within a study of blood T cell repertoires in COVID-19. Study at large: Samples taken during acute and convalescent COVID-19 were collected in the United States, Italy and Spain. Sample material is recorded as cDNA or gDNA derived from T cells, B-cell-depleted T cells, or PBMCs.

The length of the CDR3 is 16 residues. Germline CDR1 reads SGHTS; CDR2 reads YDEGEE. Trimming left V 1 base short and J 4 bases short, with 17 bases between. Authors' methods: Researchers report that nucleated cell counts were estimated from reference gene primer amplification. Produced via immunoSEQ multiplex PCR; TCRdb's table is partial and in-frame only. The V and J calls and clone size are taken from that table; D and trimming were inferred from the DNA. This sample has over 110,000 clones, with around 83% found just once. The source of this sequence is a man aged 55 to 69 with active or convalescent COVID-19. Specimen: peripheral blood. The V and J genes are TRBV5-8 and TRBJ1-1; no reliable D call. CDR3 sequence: CASSLTNRRFRTEAFF. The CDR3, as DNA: TGTGCCAGCAGCTTGACTAACCGGCGATTTCGCACTGAAGCTTTCTTT.